This TCR beta chain derives from a study of CD8+ T cells in alopecia areata. Study-level results: Alphabeta T cells residing in normal skin are also sequenced in scalp samples. Elevated clonality characterized lesional scalp relative to normal scalp, particularly in alopecia totalis/universalis.

Cell sorting on a FACSAria was used to separate CD4+ and CD8+ T cells from the PBMCs. RNA extraction and reverse transcription yielded cDNA as sequencing template. Only in-frame clones appear in the TCRdb table, and some are missing; sequencing was by immunoSEQ multiplex PCR. The sample lists under 250,000 clones, around 62% occurring once. As regards this clone: No antigen is known for it.

V lost 0 bases, J lost 6 bases, and 25 bases stayed unmatched. This CDR3 region has 24 residues. Per the germline V gene, CDR1 is LGHNT and CDR2 is FRNRAP. This sequence joins TRBV12-5 and TRBJ2-1; 14 bases match TRBD2. Source: CD4+ T cells sorted from blood, taken at week 0. This TCR derives from a human donor with alopecia areata. The DNA of the CDR3 is TGTGCTAGTGGTTTGGTCCTATCGGACAAAGGACTAGCGGGAGGCGGGCGCGTATTCAATGAGCAGTTCTTC. Amino acid sequence: CASGLVLSDKGLAGGGRVFNEQFF.